Here is one T cell receptor (beta chain) with its context. The data derive from a study of blood T cell repertoires in COVID-19. Study background: PBMCs, B-cell-depleted T cells, or T cells provided the cDNA or gDNA that made up the material.

Original analysis: Estimation of nucleated cell counts relied on the amplification of reference gene primers. Sequenced by immunoSEQ multiplex PCR; TCRdb stores in-frame clones only, minus some. The DNA gave D and trimming, while V, J and clone size come from that table. The sample includes about 64,000 clones, about nine tenths of them seen just once. The CDR3 sequence is 12 residues long. Germline lookup yields CDR1 ENHRY and CDR2 SYGVKD. V lost 5 bases to trimming and J lost 8 bases, with 12 bases between them. Sequencing was carried out using peripheral blood. This chain links TRBV10-3 with TRBJ1-2; D is unclear. The TCR sequence derives from a man aged 50 to 59 with active COVID-19. The DNA of the CDR3 is TGTGCCATCAGTAAAGACACCGGCGGCTACACCTTC. Its protein is CAISKDTGGYTF.